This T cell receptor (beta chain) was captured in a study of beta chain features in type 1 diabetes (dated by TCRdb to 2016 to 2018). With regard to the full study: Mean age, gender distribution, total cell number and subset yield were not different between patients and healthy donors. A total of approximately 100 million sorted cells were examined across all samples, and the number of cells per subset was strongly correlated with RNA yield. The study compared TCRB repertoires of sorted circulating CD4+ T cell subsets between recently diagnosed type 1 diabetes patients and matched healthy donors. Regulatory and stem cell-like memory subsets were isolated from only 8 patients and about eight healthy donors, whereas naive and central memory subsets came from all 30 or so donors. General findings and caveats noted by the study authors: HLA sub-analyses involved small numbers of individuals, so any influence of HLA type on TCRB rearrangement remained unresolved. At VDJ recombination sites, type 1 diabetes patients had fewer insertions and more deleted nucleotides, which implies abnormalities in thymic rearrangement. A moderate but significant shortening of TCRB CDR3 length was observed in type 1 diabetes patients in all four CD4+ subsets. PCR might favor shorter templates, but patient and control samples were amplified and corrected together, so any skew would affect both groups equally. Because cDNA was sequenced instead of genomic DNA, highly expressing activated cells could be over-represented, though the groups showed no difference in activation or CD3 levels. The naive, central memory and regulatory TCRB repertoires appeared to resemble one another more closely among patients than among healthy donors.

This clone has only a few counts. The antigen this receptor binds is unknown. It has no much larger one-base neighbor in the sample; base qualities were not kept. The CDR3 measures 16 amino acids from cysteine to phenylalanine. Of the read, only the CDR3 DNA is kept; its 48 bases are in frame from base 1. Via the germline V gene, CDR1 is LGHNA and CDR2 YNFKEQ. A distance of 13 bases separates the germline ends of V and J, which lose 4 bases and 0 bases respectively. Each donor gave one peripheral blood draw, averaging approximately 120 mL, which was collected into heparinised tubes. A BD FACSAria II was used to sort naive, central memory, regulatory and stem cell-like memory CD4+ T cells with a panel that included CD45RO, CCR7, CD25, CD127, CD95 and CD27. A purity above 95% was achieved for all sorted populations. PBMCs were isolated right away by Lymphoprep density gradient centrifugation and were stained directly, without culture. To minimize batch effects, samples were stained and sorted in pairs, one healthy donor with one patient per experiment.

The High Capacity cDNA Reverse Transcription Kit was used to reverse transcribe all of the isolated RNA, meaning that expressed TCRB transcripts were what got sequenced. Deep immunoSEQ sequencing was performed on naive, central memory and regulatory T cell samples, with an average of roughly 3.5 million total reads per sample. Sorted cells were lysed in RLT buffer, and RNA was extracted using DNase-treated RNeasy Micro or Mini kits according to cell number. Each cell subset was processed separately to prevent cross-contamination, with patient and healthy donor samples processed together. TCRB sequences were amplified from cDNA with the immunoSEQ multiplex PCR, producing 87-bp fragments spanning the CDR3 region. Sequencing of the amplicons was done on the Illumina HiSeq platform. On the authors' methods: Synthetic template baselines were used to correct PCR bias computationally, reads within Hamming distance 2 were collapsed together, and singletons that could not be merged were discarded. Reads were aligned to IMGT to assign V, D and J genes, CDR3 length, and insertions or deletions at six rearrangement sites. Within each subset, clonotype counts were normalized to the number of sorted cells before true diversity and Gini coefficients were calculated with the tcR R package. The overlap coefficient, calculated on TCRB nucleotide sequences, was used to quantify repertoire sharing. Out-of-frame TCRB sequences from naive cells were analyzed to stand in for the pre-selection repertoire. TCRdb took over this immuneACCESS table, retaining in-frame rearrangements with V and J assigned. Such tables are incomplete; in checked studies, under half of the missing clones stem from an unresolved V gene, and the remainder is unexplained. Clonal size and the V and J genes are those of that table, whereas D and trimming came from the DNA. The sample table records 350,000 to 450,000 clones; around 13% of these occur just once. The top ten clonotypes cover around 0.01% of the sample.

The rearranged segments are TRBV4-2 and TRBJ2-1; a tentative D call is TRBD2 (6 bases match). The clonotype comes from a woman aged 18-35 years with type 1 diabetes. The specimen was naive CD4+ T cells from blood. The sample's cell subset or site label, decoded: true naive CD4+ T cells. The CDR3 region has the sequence CASSPLASSSYNEQFF. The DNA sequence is TGTGCCAGCAGCCCTCTAGCGTCTAGCTCCTACAATGAGCAGTTCTTC.